Listed below are T cell receptor beta chains from one sample, sequenced in a study of blood T cell repertoires in COVID-19. The assay was immunoSEQ multiplex PCR, and TCRdb's table has in-frame clones only and misses some. The sample lists approximately 200,000 clones, 85% occurring once. Sample: PBMCs or T cells enriched from blood (not recorded which). All receptors derive from a man aged 35 to 55 who had recovered from COVID-19. CDR3s include the opening cysteine and the closing phenylalanine or tryptophan. D genes are given only for firm matches.

V gene	J gene	D gene	CDR3 protein
TRBV6-5	TRBJ2-7	TRBD1	CASSTGTGVYEQYF
TRBV6-5	TRBJ1-2	TRBD1	CASSYPGQGTYGYTF
TRBV7-2	TRBJ2-1	TRBD1	CASSPWGQGGNEQFF
TRBV7-2	TRBJ2-1	NA	CASSFRTVDNEQFF
TRBV18	TRBJ2-3	TRBD2	CASSLSGTSGSTDTQYF
TRBV9	TRBJ1-3	NA	CASSREPAGAGNTIYF
TRBV4-2	TRBJ2-7	NA	CASSQVVLGLLEQYF
TRBV30	TRBJ1-2	NA	CAWTARDSYNYGYTF
TRBV5-1	TRBJ2-7	TRBD1	CASSSSPNRGPSPYYEQYF
TRBV30	TRBJ2-1	NA	CAWWNWGRQFF
TRBV2	TRBJ1-2	TRBD1	CASRVQTGYGYTF
TRBV2	TRBJ2-7	TRBD2	CASSVAGPSYEQYF
TRBV7-6	TRBJ1-1	NA	CASSANPREAEAFF
TRBV25-1	TRBJ1-4	TRBD1	CASSEVRGATNEKLFF
TRBV19	TRBJ2-7	NA	CASIIGHRTVSYEQYF
TRBV19	TRBJ1-1	NA	CASSITLRGGRNTEAFF
TRBV7-9	TRBJ2-7	NA	CASSSTPPSGSSYEQYF
TRBV5-1	TRBJ2-7	TRBD1	CASSAGQGAYEQYF
TRBV12-3/TRBV12-4	TRBJ2-7	TRBD2	CASSLAGGDEQYF
TRBV7-2	TRBJ2-7	NA	CASSLAPGPYEQYF
TRBV6-5	TRBJ2-5	TRBD2	CASSYSPSGSETQYF
TRBV7-2	TRBJ1-2	TRBD1	CASSSGTASYGYTF
TRBV18	TRBJ1-1	NA	CASSLNKNTEAFF
TRBV11-3	TRBJ2-1	TRBD2	CASSSLAGGLNEQFF
TRBV3-1/TRBV3-2	TRBJ2-3	TRBD2	CASSQAPSGRGHTQYF
TRBV10-3	TRBJ1-2	NA	CAISEPGTAATF
TRBV27	TRBJ2-7	NA	CASSLQGFGPYEQYF
TRBV12-3/TRBV12-4	TRBJ2-1	NA	CASSFVGDEQFF
TRBV2	TRBJ2-1	TRBD2	CASSVSTSGYNEQFF
TRBV29-1	TRBJ2-7	NA	CSVELEGRFAEQYF
TRBV14	TRBJ2-5	TRBD1	CASSLRQGGETQYF
TRBV7-8	TRBJ2-6	NA	CASSLEGAGANVLTF
TRBV30	TRBJ1-5	NA	CAWSVDSHPNQPQHF
TRBV10-3	TRBJ2-3	NA	CAISPIQGGSTDTQYF
TRBV11-2	TRBJ2-7	NA	CASSLGPGPYEQYF
TRBV2	TRBJ1-5	NA	CASKDSLGPQHF
TRBV4-1	TRBJ2-7	TRBD2	CASSQATGTSVYEQYF
TRBV28	TRBJ2-7	TRBD1	CASSSNRGHEQYF
TRBV15	TRBJ2-1	NA	CATSRTGNEQFF
TRBV9	TRBJ1-1	NA	CASSVLQELNTEAFF
TRBV12-5	TRBJ2-1	TRBD2	CASGLVTSGSPGEQFF
TRBV15	TRBJ1-5	TRBD1	CATSGPTQGYSNQPQHF
TRBV11-2	TRBJ2-7	TRBD2	CASSTPSGTYEQYF
TRBV2	TRBJ1-5	NA	CASSPRDNNQPQHF
TRBV19	TRBJ1-4	TRBD1	CASSIPEGTANEKLFF
TRBV18	TRBJ2-1	NA	CASSPNEGSSYNEQFF
TRBV11-3	TRBJ2-1	TRBD2	CASREGTYNEQFF
TRBV19	TRBJ1-3	TRBD1	CASTGTVTIYF
TRBV7-9	TRBJ2-7	NA	CASSLDGTSDEQYF
TRBV5-1	TRBJ1-2	NA	CASSLAGDYYGYTF
TRBV19	TRBJ1-1	NA	CASSKGGTEAFF
TRBV4-2	TRBJ2-5	TRBD2	CASSQEGGLARETQYF
TRBV9	TRBJ1-2	NA	CASSRGGVAPYGYTF
TRBV6-2/TRBV6-3	TRBJ1-2	NA	CASSQDLGLTNYGYTF